Below are 27 T cell receptor beta chains sequenced from a single sample in a study of blood T cell repertoires in COVID-19. Profiled with immunoSEQ multiplex PCR; TCRdb holds only in-frame clones, not every one. Of over 150,000 clones listed, roughly 83% are singletons. The sequencing input was peripheral blood. Source of these receptors: a woman aged 60-75 years with acute or convalescent COVID-19.

The DNA for the CDR3 is TGTGCCAGCACGTCGGGACAGGGTAACTCACCCCTCCACTTT. Its translation is CASTSGQGNSPLHF. V usage is TRBV2 and J usage is TRBJ1-6; TRBD1 matches 9 bases. The germline gives CDR1 SNHLY, CDR2 FYNNEI. This CDR3 region has 14 residues. With V trimmed by 7 bases and J by 10 bases, 8 bases remained unmatched.

V usage is TRBV5-6 and J usage is TRBJ1-2, with D perhaps matching TRBD1 (5 bases). The V gene lost 4 bases and the J gene lost 1 base, with 20 bases spanning the gap. Germline V CDR1 and CDR2: SGHDT, YYEEEE. There are 17 residues in the CDR3. CDR3 sequence (DNA): TGTGCCAGCAGCCTCTCGGGGAGTGGGGGAGGTAACTATGGCTACACCTTC. It is translated as CASSLSGSGGGNYGYTF.

The chain's CDR3 is CATSDGDRLKTEAFF. CDR3 coding DNA: TGTGCCACCAGTGACGGAGACCGTCTCAAGACTGAAGCTTTCTTT. V is TRBV24-1 and J is TRBJ1-1, with D unclear. This CDR3 region has 15 residues. The V gene lost 4 bases and the J gene lost 5 bases, with 16 bases spanning the gap. Germline V gene sequence: CDR1 KGHDR, CDR2 SFDVKD.

J is TRBJ1-2 and V is TRBV6-2 or TRBV6-3; the match to TRBD1 covers 7 bases. CDR1 and CDR2 from the germline V gene are MNHEY and SVGEGT. Trimming cost V 5 bases and J 5 bases; bases outside gene matches: 11. The CDR3 runs to 15 residues. As DNA, the CDR3 is TGTGCCAGCAGTCCAGGACAGGTTACCTTGTATGGCTACACCTTC. Its protein product is CASSPGQVTLYGYTF.

The gene calls are TRBV15 and TRBJ1-2, with D possibly matching TRBD1 (5 bases). The CDR3 runs to 13 residues. Trimming removed 0 bases at V and 4 bases at J, with 6 bases between. Germline CDR1 LNHNV, CDR2 YYDKDF (reference sequence). The CDR3 sequence is CATSRDRVYGYTF. The CDR3 DNA reads TGTGCCACCAGCAGAGACAGGGTCTATGGCTACACCTTC.

The chain carries TRBV3-1 (or the pseudogene TRBV3-2) and TRBJ2-6; D remains unclear. This CDR3 comprises 13 residues. With 8 bases removed from V and 1 base from J, the gap between germline ends came to 6 bases. Germline CDR1 LGHDT, CDR2 YNNKEL (reference sequence). CDR3 DNA: TGTGCCAGCGGCGGTTCTGGGGCCAACGTCCTGACTTTC. Encoded protein: CASGGSGANVLTF.

This clone was picked up one time. The V gene is TRBV19, the J gene TRBJ1-3, with 8 bases identical to TRBD1. From germline, CDR1 is LNHDA and CDR2 SQIVND (reference sequence). This CDR3 spans 17 amino acids. Trimming removed 5 bases from V and 3 bases from J; junction bases left unmatched: 12. The CDR3 DNA is TGTGCCAGTAGTCCCCAAGGACAGGGACCTCGTGGAAACACCATATATTTT. Translating gives CASSPQGQGPRGNTIYF.

V and J are TRBV11-2 and TRBJ1-1; D gene uncertain. Between the trimmed V and J ends, which lost 4 bases and 0 bases, there was a span of 15 bases. This CDR3 contains 16 residues. The germline V gene encodes CDR1 SGHAT and CDR2 FQNNGV. In DNA form, the CDR3 reads TGTGCCAGCAGCTCAGCGTGGCTCACCATGAACACTGAAGCTTTCTTT. Amino acid sequence: CASSSAWLTMNTEAFF.

This clone was found once. The chain couples TRBV28 to TRBJ1-2; D perhaps matches TRBD1 (5 bases). CDR1 MDHEN and CDR2 SYDVKM come from the germline V gene. The CDR3 is 14 residues long. V was pared by 6 bases and J by 0 bases, with 11 bases between. The CDR3 region is CASSRQLANYGYTF. In nucleotides, the CDR3 is TGTGCCAGCAGCAGACAGCTAGCTAACTATGGCTACACCTTC.

This chain joins TRBV3-1 (or the pseudogene TRBV3-2) and TRBJ1-3; D call uncertain. The length of the CDR3 is 17 residues. V was shortened by 4 bases and J by 0 bases, with 16 bases between the two germline ends. Germline V CDR1 and CDR2: LGHDT, YNNKEL (reference sequence). The CDR3 loop reads CASSPSGPLLSGNTIYF. CDR3 DNA: TGTGCCAGCAGCCCCAGCGGTCCGCTCCTCTCTGGAAACACCATATATTTT.

The chain combines TRBV5-1 with TRBJ2-3, with TRBD1 as a possible D gene (5 bases). CDR3 length equals 14 residues. The V gene lost 0 bases and the J gene lost 6 bases, with 11 bases spanning the gap. The germline V gene has CDR1 SGHRS and CDR2 YFSETQ. This CDR3 is CASSLGGPLDTQYF. Here the CDR3 DNA reads TGCGCCAGCAGCTTGGGGGGCCCCTTGGATACGCAGTATTTT.

The chain recombines TRBV28 with TRBJ1-2, with D maybe TRBD1 (5 bases). Trimming shortened V by 5 bases and J by 4 bases, and 20 bases separated the two germline ends. CDR1 MDHEN and CDR2 SYDVKM come from the germline V gene. This CDR3 has 16 residues. The CDR3 is CASSPDSSPTAYGYTF. The CDR3 DNA sequence: TGTGCCAGCAGTCCCGATTCGTCCCCGACAGCCTATGGCTACACCTTC.

The rearrangement links TRBV6-6 to TRBJ2-1; 8 bases are shared with TRBD2. Trimming at V came to 8 bases and at J to 5 bases, leaving 11 bases not matched to a gene. Per germline, CDR1 MNHNY and CDR2 SVGAGI (reference sequence). The CDR3 extends over 15 amino acids. CDR3 sequence reads: CASRPPAGGNNEQFF. Here the CDR3 DNA reads TGTGCCAGCCGCCCTCCGGCGGGGGGAAACAATGAGCAGTTCTTC.

The CDR3 coding sequence is TGCGCCAGCAGCCCCGGACAGGGTGGGACTGAAGCTTTCTTT. It translates to CASSPGQGGTEAFF. The rearrangement uses TRBV5-1 and TRBJ1-1, with TRBD1 matching over 8 bases. The germline gives CDR1 SGHRS, CDR2 YFSETQ. Trimming at V came to 4 bases and at J to 5 bases, leaving 7 bases not matched to a gene. This CDR3 spans 14 amino acids.

This chain joins TRBV11-3 and TRBJ2-2; a possible D gene is TRBD2 (6 bases). Trimming stripped 0 bases from V and 6 bases from J, with 14 bases between. The length of the CDR3 is 16 residues. CDR1 SGHNT and CDR2 YENEEA come from the germline V gene. The chain's CDR3 is CASSLDSGVLPGELFF. The CDR3, as DNA: TGTGCCAGCAGCTTAGATTCGGGGGTGCTACCCGGGGAGCTGTTTTTT.

V gene TRBV10-2 combines with J gene TRBJ2-2, with a tentative D call TRBD2 (6 bases). Germline CDR1 and CDR2: WSHSY and SAAADI. The V gene lost 4 bases and the J gene lost 4 bases, with 16 bases spanning the gap. This CDR3 spans 16 amino acids. The CDR3 loop is CASSVSVTGLTGELFF. The CDR3, as DNA: TGCGCCAGCAGTGTAAGCGTGACGGGACTCACCGGGGAGCTGTTTTTT.

The chain links TRBV18 to TRBJ1-1; 7 bases align to TRBD1. Germline loops: CDR1 KGHSH, CDR2 LQKENI. CDR3 length: 13 residues. V dropped 3 bases and J dropped 8; count of bases not matched to a gene: 6. CDR3 loop: CASSPAGGLEAFF. In nucleotides, the CDR3 is TGTGCCAGCTCACCGGCAGGGGGACTCGAAGCTTTCTTT.

This sequence joins TRBV25-1 and TRBJ1-2; TRBD1 is a possible D gene (5 bases). Trimming cost V 4 bases and J 6 bases, with 24 bases left between them. Germline loops: CDR1 MGHDK, CDR2 SYGVNS. This CDR3 region has 17 residues. In DNA form, the CDR3 reads TGTGCCAGCAGTGGCCCGTCTCGGGGGGGAAGGATGGATGGCTACACCTTC. Its protein product is CASSGPSRGGRMDGYTF.

This sequence joins TRBV19 and TRBJ2-2; TRBD2 matches at 7 bases. Germline CDR1 is LNHDA and CDR2 is SQIVND (reference sequence). V gave up 4 bases and J gave up 6 bases; unmatched junction bases: 5. CDR3 length equals 14 residues. CDR3 bases: TGTGCCAGTAGTAACCAGGCGGGGGCCGGGGAGCTGTTTTTT. Translated, it gives CASSNQAGAGELFF.

The chain carries TRBV5-4 and TRBJ2-7, with 8 bases identical to TRBD1. Trimming at V came to 4 bases and at J to 5 bases, leaving 5 bases not matched to a gene. The CDR3 sequence is 13 residues long. Germline V gene data show CDR1 as SGHNT and CDR2 as YYREEE (reference sequence). The CDR3 spells CASSLDRGHEQYV. As DNA, the CDR3 is TGTGCCAGCAGCCTCGACAGGGGCCACGAGCAGTACGTC.

Here the CDR3 DNA reads TGTGCCAGTAGTGTTGGAGGTTGGGATCAGCCCCAGCATTTT. Its translation: CASSVGGWDQPQHF. The V call is TRBV19, the J call TRBJ1-5; D ambiguous. The germline CDR1 and CDR2 sequences are LNHDA and SQIVND (reference sequence). The V gene lost 5 bases and the J gene lost 5 bases, with 13 bases spanning the gap. This CDR3 has 14 amino acids.

The gene calls are TRBV2 and TRBJ1-2; 9 nucleotides agree with TRBD1. The V gene's germline CDR1 is SNHLY and CDR2 FYNNEI. This CDR3 has 16 amino acids. Trimming removed 3 bases from V and 8 bases from J; junction bases left unmatched: 13. This CDR3 is CASSDVPGQGLGGYTF. In nucleotides, the CDR3 is TGTGCCAGCAGTGATGTCCCGGGACAGGGATTGGGAGGCTACACCTTC. The complete variable domain, with remaining parts taken from reference TRBV2 and TRBJ1-2, reads EPEVTQTPSHQVTQMGQEVILRCVPISNHLYFYWYRQILGQKVEFLVSFYNNEISEKSEIFDDQFSVERPDGSNFTLKIRSTKLEDSAMYFCASSDVPGQGLGGYTFGSGTRLTVV.

In its sample, this clone was seen once. The J gene is TRBJ1-4, the V gene TRBV7-9; TRBD1 might be the D (5 bases). V was cut by 2 bases and J by 8 bases, with 15 bases left in between. Looked up from germline, CDR1 is SEHNR and CDR2 is FQNEAQ (reference sequence). There are 15 residues in the CDR3. The CDR3 nucleotides are TGTGCCAGCAGCTTATCTGCGGGGGGAAGGGAAAAACTGTTTTTT. Its translation: CASSLSAGGREKLFF.

J is TRBJ2-3 and V is TRBV5-1; 9 bases fit TRBD2. The CDR3 spans 16 residues. Losses at the gene ends were 0 bases for V and 5 bases for J; bases not matched to a gene: 7. Looked up from germline, CDR1 is SGHRS and CDR2 is YFSETQ. CDR3: CASSLGSGGGQDTQYF. CDR3 coding DNA: TGCGCCAGCAGCTTGGGTAGCGGGGGAGGTCAAGATACGCAGTATTTT.

The chain carries TRBV10-3 and TRBJ2-7; possibly TRBD1 for D (5 bases). CDR3 length: 16 residues. Germline lookup yields CDR1 ENHRY and CDR2 SYGVKD. The V end lost 4 bases, the J end lost 0 bases, and 16 bases lay between the germline ends. The DNA of the CDR3 is TGTGCCATCAGTGTGGGTTTGGGGCTAAGCTCCTACGAGCAGTACTTC. Translation gives CAISVGLGLSSYEQYF.

This clone was counted once. V is TRBV9 and J is TRBJ2-1, with 11 bases aligning to TRBD1. The CDR3 is 15 amino acids. J was trimmed by 7 bases and V by 3 bases; bases with no gene match: 6. Germline-derived CDR1 and CDR2 are SGDLS and YYNGEE. CDR3 nucleotides: TGTGCCAGCAGCGCCGAGGGACAGGGGGATAATGAGCAGTTCTTC. Translated: CASSAEGQGDNEQFF.

The rearrangement joins TRBV27 to TRBJ2-5; TRBD2 is a possible D gene (5 bases). Trimming removed 0 bases from V and 6 bases from J, with 14 bases in between. Germline loops: CDR1 MNHEY, CDR2 SMNVEV (reference sequence). This CDR3 is built from 15 residues. CDR3 sequence reads: CASSLSVELGKTQYF. In DNA form, the CDR3 reads TGTGCCAGCAGTTTATCAGTGGAGCTCGGGAAGACCCAGTACTTC.